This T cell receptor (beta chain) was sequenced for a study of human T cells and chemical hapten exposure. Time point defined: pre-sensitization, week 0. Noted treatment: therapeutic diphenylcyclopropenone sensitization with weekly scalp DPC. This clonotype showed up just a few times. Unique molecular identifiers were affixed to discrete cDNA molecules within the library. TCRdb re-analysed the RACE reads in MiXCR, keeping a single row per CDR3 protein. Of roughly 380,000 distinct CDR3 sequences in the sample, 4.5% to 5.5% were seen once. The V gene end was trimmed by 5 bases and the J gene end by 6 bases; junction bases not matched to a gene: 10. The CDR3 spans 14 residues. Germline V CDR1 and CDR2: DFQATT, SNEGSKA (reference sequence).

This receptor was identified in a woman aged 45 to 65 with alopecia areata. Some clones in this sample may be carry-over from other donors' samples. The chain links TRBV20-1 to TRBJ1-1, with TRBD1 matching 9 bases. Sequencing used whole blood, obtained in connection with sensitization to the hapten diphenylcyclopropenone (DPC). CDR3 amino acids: CSAPRDRVGAEAFF. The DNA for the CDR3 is TGCAGTGCTCCCCGGGACAGGGTGGGGGCTGAAGCTTTCTTT.